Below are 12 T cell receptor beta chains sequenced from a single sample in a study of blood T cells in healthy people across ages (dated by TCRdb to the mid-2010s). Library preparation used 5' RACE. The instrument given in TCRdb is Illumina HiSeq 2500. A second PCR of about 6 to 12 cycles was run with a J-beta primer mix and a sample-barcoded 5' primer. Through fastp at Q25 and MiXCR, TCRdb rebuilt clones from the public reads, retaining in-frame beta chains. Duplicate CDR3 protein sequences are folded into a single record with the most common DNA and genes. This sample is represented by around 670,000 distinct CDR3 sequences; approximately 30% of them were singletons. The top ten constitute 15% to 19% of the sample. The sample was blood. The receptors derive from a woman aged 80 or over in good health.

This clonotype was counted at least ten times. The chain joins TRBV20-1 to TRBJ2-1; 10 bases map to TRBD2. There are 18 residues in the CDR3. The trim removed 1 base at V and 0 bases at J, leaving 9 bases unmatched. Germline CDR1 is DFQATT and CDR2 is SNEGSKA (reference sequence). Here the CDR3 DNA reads TGCAGTGCTAGAGTCGATAGCGGGGGGCAGAGCTCCTACAATGAGCAGTTCTTC. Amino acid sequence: CSARVDSGGQSSYNEQFF.

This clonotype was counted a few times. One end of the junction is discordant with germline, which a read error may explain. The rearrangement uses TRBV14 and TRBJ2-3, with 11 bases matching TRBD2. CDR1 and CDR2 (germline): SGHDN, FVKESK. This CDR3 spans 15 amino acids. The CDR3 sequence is CTSSRLAGSEDTQYF. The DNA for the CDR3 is TGTACCAGCAGCCGACTAGCGGGGTCAGAAGATACGCAGTATTTT.

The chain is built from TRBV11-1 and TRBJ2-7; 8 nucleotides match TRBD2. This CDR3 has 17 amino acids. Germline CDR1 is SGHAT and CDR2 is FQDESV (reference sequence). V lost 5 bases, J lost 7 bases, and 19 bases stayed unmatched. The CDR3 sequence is CASSPSPGGAANNEQYF. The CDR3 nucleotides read TGTGCCAGCAGCCCTTCCCCCGGGGGGGCCGCCAACAATGAGCAGTACTTC. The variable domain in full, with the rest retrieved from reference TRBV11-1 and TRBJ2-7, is EAEVAQSPRYKITEKSQAVAFWCDPISGHATLYWYRQILGQGPELLVQFQDESVVDDSQLPKDRFSAERLKGVDSTLKIQPAELGDSAMYLCASSPSPGGAANNEQYFGPGTRLTVT.

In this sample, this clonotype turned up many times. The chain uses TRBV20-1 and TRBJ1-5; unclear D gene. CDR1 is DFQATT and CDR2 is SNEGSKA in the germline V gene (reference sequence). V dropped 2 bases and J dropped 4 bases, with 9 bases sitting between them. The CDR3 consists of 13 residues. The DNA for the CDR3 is TGCAGTGCTAGATACGGACTTAATCAGCCCCAGCATTTT. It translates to CSARYGLNQPQHF.

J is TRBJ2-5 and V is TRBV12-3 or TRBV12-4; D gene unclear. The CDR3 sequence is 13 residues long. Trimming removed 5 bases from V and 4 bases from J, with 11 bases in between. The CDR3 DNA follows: TGTGCCAGCAGTCAGTGGGCAGGAGAGACCCAGTACTTC. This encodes CASSQWAGETQYF.

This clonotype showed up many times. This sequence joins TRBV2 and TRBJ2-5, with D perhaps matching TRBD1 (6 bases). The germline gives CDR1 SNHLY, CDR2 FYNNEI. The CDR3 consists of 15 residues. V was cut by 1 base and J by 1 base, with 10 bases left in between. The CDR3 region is CASSEEGDTQETQYF. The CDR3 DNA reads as TGTGCCAGCAGTGAAGAGGGGGACACCCAAGAGACCCAGTACTTC.

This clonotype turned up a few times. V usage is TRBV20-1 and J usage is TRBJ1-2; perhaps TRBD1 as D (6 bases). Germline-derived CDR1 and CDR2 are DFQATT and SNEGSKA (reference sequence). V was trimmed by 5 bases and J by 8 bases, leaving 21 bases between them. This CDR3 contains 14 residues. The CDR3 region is CSAYQGFYLYGYTF. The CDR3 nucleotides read TGCAGTGCTTATCAGGGGTTTTATCTCTACGGCTACACCTTC.

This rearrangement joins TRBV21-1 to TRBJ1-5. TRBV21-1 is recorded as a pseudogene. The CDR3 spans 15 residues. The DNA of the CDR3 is TGTGCCAGCAGCAAAGGGCTCCTCAGGATACAGCCCCAGCATTTT. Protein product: CASSKGLLRIQPQHF.

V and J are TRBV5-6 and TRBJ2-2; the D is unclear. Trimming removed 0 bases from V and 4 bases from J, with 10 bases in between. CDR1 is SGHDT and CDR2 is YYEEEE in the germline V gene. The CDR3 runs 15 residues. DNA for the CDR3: TGTGCCAGCAGCTTGGCACCGACGTTCACCGGGGAGCTGTTTTTT. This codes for CASSLAPTFTGELFF.

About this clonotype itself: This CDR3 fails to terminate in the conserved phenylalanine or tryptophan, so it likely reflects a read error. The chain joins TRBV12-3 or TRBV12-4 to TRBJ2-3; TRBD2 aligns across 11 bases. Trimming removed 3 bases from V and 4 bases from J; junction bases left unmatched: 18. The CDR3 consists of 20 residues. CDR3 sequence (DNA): TGTGCCAGCAGTTTGGGGCACACTAGCGGGAGAGTTGGGCCCTCAGATACGCAGTATTCT. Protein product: CASSLGHTSGRVGPSDTQYS.

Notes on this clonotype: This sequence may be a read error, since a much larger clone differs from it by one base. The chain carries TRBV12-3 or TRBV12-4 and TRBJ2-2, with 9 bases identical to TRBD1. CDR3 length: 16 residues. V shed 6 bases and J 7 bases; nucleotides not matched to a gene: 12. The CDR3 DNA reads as TGTGCCAGCAGCCCAACTTTCCGACAGGGGGTCGGGGAGCTGTTTTTT. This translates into CASSPTFRQGVGELFF.

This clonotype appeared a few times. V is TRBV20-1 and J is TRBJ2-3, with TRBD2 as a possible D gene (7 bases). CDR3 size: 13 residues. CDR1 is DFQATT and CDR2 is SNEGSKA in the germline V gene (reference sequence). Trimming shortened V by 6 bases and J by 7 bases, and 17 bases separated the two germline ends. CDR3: CSAQREGVNTQYF. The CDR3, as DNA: TGCAGTGCGCAGAGGGAGGGGGTTAATACGCAGTATTTT.